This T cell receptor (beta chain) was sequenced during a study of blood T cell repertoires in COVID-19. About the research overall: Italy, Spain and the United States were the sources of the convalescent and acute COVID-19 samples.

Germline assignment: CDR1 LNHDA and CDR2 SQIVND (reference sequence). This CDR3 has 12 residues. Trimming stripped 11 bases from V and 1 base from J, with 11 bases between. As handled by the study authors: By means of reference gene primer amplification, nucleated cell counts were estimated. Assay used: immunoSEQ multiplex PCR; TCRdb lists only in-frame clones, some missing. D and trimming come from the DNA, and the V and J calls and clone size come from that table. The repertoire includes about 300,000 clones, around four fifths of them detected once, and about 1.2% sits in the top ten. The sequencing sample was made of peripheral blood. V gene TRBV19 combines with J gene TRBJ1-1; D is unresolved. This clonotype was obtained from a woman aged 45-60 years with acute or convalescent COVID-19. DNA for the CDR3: TGTGCCGTCAGACGGGGGAACACTGAAGCTTTCTTT. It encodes CAVRRGNTEAFF.